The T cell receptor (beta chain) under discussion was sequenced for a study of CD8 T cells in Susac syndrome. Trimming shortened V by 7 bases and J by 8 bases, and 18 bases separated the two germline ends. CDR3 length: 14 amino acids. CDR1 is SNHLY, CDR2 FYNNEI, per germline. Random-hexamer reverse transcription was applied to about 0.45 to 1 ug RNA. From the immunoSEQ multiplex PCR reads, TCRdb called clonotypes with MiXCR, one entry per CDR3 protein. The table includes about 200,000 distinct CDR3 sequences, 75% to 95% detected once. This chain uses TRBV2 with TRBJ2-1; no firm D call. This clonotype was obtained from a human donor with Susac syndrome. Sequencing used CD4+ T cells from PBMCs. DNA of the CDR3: TGTGCCAGCAAACTCTCGGTAGGCGGCTATGAGCAGTTCTTC. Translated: CASKLSVGGYEQFF.